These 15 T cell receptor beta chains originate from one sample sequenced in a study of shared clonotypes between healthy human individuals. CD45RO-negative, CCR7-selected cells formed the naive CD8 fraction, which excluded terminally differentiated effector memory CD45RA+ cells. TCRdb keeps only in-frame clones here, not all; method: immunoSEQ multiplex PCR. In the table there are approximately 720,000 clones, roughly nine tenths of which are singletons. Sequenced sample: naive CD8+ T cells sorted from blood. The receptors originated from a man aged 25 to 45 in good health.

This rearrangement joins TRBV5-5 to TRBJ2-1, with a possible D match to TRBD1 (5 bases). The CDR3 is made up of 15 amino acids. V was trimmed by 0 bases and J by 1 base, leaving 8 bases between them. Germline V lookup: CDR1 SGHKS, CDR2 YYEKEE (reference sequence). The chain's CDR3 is CASSLAQGSYNEQFF. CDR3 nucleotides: TGTGCCAGCAGCTTGGCCCAGGGTTCCTACAATGAGCAGTTCTTC.

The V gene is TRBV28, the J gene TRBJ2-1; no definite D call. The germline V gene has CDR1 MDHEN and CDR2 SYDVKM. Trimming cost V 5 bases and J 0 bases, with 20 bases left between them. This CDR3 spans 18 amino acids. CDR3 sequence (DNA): TGTGCCAGCAGTAGCCCAAGAAGTTCCCAAAGCTCCTACAATGAGCAGTTCTTC. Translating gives CASSSPRSSQSSYNEQFF.

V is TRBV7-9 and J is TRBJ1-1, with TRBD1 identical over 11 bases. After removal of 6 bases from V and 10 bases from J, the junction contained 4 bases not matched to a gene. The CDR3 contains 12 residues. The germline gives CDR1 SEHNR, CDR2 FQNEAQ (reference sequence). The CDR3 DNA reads TGTGCCAGCAGTCGGACAGGGGGCCGAGCTTTCTTT. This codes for CASSRTGGRAFF.

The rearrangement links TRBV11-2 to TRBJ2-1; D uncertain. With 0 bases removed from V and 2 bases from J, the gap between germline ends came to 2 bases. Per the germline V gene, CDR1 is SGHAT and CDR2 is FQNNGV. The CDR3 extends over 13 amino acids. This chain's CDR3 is CASSLDPYNEQFF. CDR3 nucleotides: TGTGCCAGCAGCTTAGACCCCTACAATGAGCAGTTCTTC. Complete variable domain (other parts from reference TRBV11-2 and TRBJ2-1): EAGVAQSPRYKIIEKRQSVAFWCNPISGHATLYWYQQILGQGPKLLIQFQNNGVVDDSQLPKDRFSAERLKGVDSTLKIQPAKLEDSAVYLCASSLDPYNEQFFGPGTRLTVL.

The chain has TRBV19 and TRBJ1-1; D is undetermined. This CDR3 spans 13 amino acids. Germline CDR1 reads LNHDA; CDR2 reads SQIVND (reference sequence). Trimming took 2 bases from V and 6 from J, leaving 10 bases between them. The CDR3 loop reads CASSIHGSPEAFF. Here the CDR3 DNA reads TGTGCCAGTAGTATACACGGGTCCCCTGAAGCTTTCTTT.

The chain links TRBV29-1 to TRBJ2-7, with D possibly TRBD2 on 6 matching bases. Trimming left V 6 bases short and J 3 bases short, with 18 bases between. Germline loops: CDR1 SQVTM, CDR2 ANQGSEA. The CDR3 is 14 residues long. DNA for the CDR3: TGCAGCGTCAACTCGGGACTGGGGGTCTACGAGCAGTACTTC. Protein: CSVNSGLGVYEQYF.

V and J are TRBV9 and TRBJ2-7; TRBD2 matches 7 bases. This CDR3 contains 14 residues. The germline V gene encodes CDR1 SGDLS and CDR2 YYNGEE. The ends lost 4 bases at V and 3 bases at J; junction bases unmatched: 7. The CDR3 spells CASSPLAGDYEQYF. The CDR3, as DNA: TGTGCCAGCAGCCCCCTCGCGGGGGACTACGAGCAGTACTTC.

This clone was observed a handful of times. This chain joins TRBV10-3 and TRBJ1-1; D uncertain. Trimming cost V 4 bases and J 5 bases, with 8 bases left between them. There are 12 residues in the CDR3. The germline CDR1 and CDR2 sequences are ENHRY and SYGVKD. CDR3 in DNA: TGTGCCATCAGTGGTCCCGAGACTGAAGCTTTCTTT. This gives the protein CAISGPETEAFF.

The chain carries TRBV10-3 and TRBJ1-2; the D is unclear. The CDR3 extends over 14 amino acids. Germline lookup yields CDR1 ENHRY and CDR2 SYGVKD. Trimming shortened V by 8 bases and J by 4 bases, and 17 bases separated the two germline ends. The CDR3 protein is CAILDDNSGYGYTF. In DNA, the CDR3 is TGTGCCATCTTAGACGACAATTCTGGCTATGGCTACACCTTC.

The CDR3 nucleotides read TGTGCCAGCAGCTCTAGGGTTGGAGTCTACGAGCAGTACTTC. Translation gives CASSSRVGVYEQYF. The chain is built from TRBV7-9 and TRBJ2-7; D gene unclear. Trimming took off 4 bases at V and 3 bases at J, with 13 bases between the two ends. Per the germline V gene, CDR1 is SEHNR and CDR2 is FQNEAQ (reference sequence). This CDR3 has 14 amino acids. Supplemented by reference TRBV7-9 and TRBJ2-7, the full variable domain reads DTGVSQNPRHKITKRGQNVTFRCDPISEHNRLYWYRQTLGQGPEFLTYFQNEAQLEKSRLLSDRFSAERPKGSFSTLEIQRTEQGDSAMYLCASSSRVGVYEQYFGPGTRLTVT.

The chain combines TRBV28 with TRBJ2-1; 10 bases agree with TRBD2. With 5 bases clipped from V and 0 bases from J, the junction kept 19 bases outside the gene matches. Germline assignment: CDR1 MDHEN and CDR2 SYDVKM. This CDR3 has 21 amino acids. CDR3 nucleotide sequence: TGTGCCAGCAGTCCCCTCTGGAGGGGACTAGCGAGGGAAAGCTCCTACAATGAGCAGTTCTTC. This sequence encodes CASSPLWRGLARESSYNEQFF.

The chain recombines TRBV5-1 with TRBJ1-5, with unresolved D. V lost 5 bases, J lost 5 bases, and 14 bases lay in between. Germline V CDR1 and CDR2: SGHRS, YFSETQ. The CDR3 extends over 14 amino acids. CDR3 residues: CASSSKDRHQPQHF. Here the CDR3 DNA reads TGCGCCAGCAGTTCCAAAGACCGTCATCAGCCCCAGCATTTT.

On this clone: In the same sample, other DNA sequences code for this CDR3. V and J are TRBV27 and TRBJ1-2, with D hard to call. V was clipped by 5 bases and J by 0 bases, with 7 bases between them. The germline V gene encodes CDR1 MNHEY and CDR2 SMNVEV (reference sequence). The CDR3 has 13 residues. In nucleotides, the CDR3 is TGTGCCAGCAGTGTTACAGCTAACTATGGCTACACCTTC. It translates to CASSVTANYGYTF.

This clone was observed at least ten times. CDR3 sequence (DNA): TGTGCCAGTAGTATACGGGCGGGGGCCGGGGAGCTGTTTTTT. This translates into CASSIRAGAGELFF. The rearrangement joins TRBV19 to TRBJ2-2; TRBD2 matches 7 bases. Germline V lookup: CDR1 LNHDA, CDR2 SQIVND (reference sequence). This CDR3 contains 14 residues. V gave up 2 bases and J gave up 6 bases; unmatched junction bases: 3.

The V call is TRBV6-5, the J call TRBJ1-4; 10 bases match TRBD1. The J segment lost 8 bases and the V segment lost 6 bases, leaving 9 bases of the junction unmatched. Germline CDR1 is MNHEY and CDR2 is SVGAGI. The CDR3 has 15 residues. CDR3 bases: TGTGCCAGCAGCCCGTGGACAGGGGGTAGGGAAAAACTGTTTTTT. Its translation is CASSPWTGGREKLFF.